These T cell receptor beta chains were read from a single sample in a study of identical twins. Each CDR3 protein is one row after TCRdb ran MiXCR on the 5' RACE reads. The sample comprises under 400,000 distinct CDR3 sequences, approximately 10% of which are singletons, and more than 8% rests with the top ten. Sequenced material: naive T cells sorted from blood. These receptors were collected from a woman between 50 and 59 years old in good health. CDR3s include the opening cysteine and the closing phenylalanine or tryptophan. Each record gives: CDR3 length, V gene, J gene, clone size, D gene, CDR3 protein, CDR3 DNA. The D gene is left open where the match is weak. The size field is filled for only some rows; it gives once, few, many or a size class.

14	TRBV20-1	TRBJ2-7	NA	NA	CSAIRPGSGNEQYF	TGCAGTGCAATAAGGCCGGGCTCAGGGAACGAGCAGTACTTC
15	TRBV20-1	TRBJ2-1	few	TRBD2	CSARALAGGYNEQFF	TGCAGTGCTAGGGCTCTAGCGGGAGGCTACAATGAGCAGTTCTTC
15	TRBV5-1	TRBJ2-1	NA	TRBD2	CASSLPRTSWDEQFF	TGCGCCAGCAGCCTACCCCGGACTAGCTGGGATGAGCAGTTCTTC
12	TRBV10-3	TRBJ2-5	few	NA	CAISARGETQYF	TGTGCCATCAGTGCCAGGGGAGAGACCCAGTACTTC
15	TRBV27	TRBJ2-5	NA	TRBD2	CASGFRTSGQETQYF	TGTGCCAGCGGATTCCGGACTAGCGGACAGGAGACCCAGTACTTC
17	TRBV6-8	TRBJ1-5	few	NA	CASTNPVGVRLNQPQHF	TGTGCCAGCACTAACCCCGTGGGGGTGCGGCTCAATCAGCCCCAGCATTTT
17	TRBV10-3	TRBJ2-2	many	NA	CAISETTGPRGIGELFF	TGTGCCATCAGTGAGACGACAGGACCCCGAGGAATCGGGGAGCTGTTTTTT
16	TRBV24-1	TRBJ2-3	many	NA	CATSDPRDPLGNTQYF	TGTGCCACCAGTGATCCCCGGGACCCCCTGGGTAATACGCAGTATTTT
13	TRBV6-6	TRBJ1-2	few	NA	CASRPTKPYGYTF	TGTGCCAGCAGACCCACAAAGCCATATGGCTACACCTTC
19	TRBV20-1	TRBJ2-5	few	TRBD2	CSAKVVGTSGIGRVETQYF	TGCAGTGCTAAGGTCGTAGGGACTAGCGGGATTGGGAGGGTAGAGACCCAGTACTTC
13	TRBV7-9	TRBJ1-1	NA	NA	CASRQELNTEAFF	TGTGCCAGCAGACAGGAGCTGAACACTGAAGCTTTCTTT
15	TRBV6-5	TRBJ1-2	NA	NA	CASSLEGSGNYGYTF	TGTGCCAGCAGTCTAGAGGGGTCCGGGAACTATGGCTACACCTTC
16	TRBV10-3	TRBJ2-3	few	NA	CAISERTGVHTDTQYF	TGTGCCATCAGTGAGAGGACCGGAGTCCACACAGATACGCAGTATTTT
15	TRBV24-1	TRBJ2-5	few	TRBD2	CATSDQRTSQETQYF	TGTGCCACCAGTGATCAACGGACTAGCCAAGAGACCCAGTACTTC
15	TRBV27	TRBJ2-2	NA	TRBD1	CASSLGTGPTGELFF	TGTGCCAGCAGTTTGGGGACAGGGCCCACCGGGGAGCTGTTTTTT
14	TRBV10-3	TRBJ2-3	few	NA	CAMLPAPVADTQYF	TGTGCCATGCTTCCGGCTCCGGTGGCAGATACGCAGTATTTT